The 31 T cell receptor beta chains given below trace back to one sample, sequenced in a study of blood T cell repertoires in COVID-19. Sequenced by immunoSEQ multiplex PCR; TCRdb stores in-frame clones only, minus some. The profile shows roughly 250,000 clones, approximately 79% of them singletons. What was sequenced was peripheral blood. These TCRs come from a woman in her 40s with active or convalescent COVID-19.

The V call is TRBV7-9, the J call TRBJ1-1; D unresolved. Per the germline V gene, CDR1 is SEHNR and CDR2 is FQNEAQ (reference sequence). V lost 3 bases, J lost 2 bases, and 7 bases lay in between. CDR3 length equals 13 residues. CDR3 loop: CASSLRDNTEAFF. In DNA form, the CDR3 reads TGTGCCAGCAGCTTGAGGGATAACACTGAAGCTTTCTTT.

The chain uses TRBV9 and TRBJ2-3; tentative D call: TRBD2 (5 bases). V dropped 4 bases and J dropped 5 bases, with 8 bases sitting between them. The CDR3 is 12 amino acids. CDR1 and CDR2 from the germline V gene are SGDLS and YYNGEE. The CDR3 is CASSPEGDTQYF. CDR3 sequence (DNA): TGTGCCAGCAGCCCCGAGGGAGATACGCAGTATTTT. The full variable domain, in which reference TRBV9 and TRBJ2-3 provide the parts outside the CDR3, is DSGVTQTPKHLITATGQRVTLRCSPRSGDLSVYWYQQSLDQGLQFLIQYYNGEERAKGNILERFSAQQFPDLHSELNLSSLELGDSALYFCASSPEGDTQYFGPGTRLTVL.

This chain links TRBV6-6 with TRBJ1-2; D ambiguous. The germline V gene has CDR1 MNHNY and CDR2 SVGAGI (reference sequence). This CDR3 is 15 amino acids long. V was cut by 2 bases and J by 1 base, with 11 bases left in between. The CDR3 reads CASSYQAEFNYGYTF. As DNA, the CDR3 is TGTGCCAGCAGTTACCAGGCCGAGTTTAACTATGGCTACACCTTC.

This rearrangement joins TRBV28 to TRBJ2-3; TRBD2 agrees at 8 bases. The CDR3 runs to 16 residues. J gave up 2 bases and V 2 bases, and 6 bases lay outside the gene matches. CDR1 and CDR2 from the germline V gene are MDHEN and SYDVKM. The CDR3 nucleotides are TGTGCCAGCAGTTTAGCGGGGGGACGTGCCACAGATACGCAGTATTTT. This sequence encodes CASSLAGGRATDTQYF.

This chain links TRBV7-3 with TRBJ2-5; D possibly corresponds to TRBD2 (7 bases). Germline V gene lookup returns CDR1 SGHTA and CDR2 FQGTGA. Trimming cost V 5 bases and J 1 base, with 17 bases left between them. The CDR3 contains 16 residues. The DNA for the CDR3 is TGTGCCAGCAGCCGTACAGGGCGGGGGACCCAAGAGACCCAGTACTTC. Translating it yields CASSRTGRGTQETQYF.

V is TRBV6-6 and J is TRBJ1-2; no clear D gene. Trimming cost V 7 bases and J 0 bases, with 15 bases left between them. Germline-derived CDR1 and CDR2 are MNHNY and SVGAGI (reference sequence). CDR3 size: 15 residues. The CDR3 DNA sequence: TGTGCCAGCATCAACGGGGAGACTACTAACTATGGCTACACCTTC. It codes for CASINGETTNYGYTF.

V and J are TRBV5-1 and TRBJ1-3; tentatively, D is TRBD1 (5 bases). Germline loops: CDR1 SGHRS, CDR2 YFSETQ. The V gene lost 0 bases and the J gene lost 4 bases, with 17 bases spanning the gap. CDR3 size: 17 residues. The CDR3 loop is CASSLAPSDMRGNTIYF. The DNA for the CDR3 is TGCGCCAGCAGCTTGGCCCCCTCGGACATGAGGGGAAACACCATATATTTT.

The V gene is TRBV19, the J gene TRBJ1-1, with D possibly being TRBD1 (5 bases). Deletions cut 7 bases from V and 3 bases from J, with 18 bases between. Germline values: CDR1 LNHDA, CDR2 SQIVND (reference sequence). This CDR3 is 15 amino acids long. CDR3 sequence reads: CASTPAQGGHTEAFF. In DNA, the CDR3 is TGTGCCAGTACCCCTGCCCAGGGAGGACACACTGAAGCTTTCTTT.

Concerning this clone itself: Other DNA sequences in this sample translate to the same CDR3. CDR3 residues: CASSLGAGGQETQYF. The CDR3 bases are TGTGCCAGCAGCTTAGGAGCGGGGGGCCAAGAGACCCAGTACTTC. The chain has TRBV13 and TRBJ2-5; 9 bases are shared with TRBD2. CDR1 is PRHDT and CDR2 is FYEKMQ in the germline V gene (reference sequence). The CDR3 consists of 15 residues. The junction had 0 bases not matched to a gene; V was cut back by 0 bases and J by 1 base.

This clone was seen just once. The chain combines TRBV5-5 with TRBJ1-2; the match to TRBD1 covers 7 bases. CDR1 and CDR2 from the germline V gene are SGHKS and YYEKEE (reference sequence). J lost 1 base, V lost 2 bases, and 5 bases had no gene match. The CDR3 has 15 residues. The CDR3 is CASSFFQGDNYGYTF. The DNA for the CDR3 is TGTGCCAGCAGCTTCTTCCAGGGGGATAACTATGGCTACACCTTC.

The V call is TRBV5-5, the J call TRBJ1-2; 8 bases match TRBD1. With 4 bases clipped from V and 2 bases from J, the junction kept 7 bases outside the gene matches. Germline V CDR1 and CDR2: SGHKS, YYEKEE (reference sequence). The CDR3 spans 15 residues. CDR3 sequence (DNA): TGTGCCAGCAGCGCCTCAGGGGGCCTGAACTATGGCTACACCTTC. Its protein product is CASSASGGLNYGYTF.

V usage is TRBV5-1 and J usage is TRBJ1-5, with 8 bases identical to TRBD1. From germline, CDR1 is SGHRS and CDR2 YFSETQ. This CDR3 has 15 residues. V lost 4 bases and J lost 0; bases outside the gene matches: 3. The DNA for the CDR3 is TGCGCCAGCAGCCAGACAGGGGATAGCAATCAGCCCCAGCATTTT. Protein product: CASSQTGDSNQPQHF.

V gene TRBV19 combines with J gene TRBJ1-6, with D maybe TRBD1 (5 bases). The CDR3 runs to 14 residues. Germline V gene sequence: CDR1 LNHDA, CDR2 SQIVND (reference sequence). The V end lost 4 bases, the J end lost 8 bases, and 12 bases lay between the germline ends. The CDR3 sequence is CASSNARVDSPLHF. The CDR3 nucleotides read TGTGCCAGTAGTAATGCCAGGGTGGATTCACCCCTCCACTTT.

The CDR3 spells CASSYDGRQRAFF. The CDR3 DNA reads as TGTGCCAGCAGTTACGACGGTCGACAGAGGGCTTTCTTT. The chain combines TRBV6-5 with TRBJ1-1; TRBD1 is a possible D gene (5 bases). Looked up from germline, CDR1 is MNHEY and CDR2 is SVGAGI. This CDR3 contains 13 residues. V lost 2 bases, J lost 11 bases, and 15 bases lay in between.

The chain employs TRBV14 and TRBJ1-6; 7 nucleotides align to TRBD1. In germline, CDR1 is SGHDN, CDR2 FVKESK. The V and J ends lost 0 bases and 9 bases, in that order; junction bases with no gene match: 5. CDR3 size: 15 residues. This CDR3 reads CASSQEKGGPSPLHF. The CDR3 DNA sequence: TGTGCCAGCAGCCAAGAGAAAGGGGGCCCTTCACCCCTCCACTTT. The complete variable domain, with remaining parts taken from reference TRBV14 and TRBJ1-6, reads EAGVTQFPSHSVIEKGQTVTLRCDPISGHDNLYWYRRVMGKEIKFLLHFVKESKQDESGMPNNRFLAERTGGTYSTLKVQPAELEDSGVYFCASSQEKGGPSPLHFGNGTRLTVT.

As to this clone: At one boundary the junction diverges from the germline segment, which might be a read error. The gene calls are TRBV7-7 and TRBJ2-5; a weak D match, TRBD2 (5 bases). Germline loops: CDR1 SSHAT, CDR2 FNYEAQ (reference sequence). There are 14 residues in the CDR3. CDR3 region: CASSLGSTQETQYF. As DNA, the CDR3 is TGTGCTAGCAGCTTAGGGAGTACCCAAGAGACCCAGTACTTC.

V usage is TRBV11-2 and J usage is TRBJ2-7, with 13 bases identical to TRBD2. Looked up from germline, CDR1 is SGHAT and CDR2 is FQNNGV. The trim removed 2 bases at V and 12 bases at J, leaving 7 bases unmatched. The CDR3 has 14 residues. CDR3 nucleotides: TGTGCCAGCAGCTTATCCGGGACTAGCGGGGCGTGGTACGTC. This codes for CASSLSGTSGAWYV.

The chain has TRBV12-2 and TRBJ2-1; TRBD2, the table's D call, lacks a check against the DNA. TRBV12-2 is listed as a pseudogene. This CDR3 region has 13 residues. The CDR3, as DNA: TGTGCAAGTCGCTTAGATAGCGTTCGAGAGCAGTTCTTC. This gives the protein CASRLDSVREQFF.

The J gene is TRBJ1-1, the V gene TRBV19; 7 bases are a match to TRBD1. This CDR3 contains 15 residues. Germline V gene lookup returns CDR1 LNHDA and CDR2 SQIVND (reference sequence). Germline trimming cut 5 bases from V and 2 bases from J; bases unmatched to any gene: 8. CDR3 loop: CASSSTGQRNTEAFF. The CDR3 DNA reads TGTGCCAGTAGTTCGACGGGACAGAGAAACACTGAAGCTTTCTTT.

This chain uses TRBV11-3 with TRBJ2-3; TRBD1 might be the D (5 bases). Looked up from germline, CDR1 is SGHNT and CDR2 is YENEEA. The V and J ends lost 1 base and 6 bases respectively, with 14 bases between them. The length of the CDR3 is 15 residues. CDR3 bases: TGTGCCAGCAGCTTAGGTGGGGCCGCCGGGGATACGCAGTATTTT. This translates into CASSLGGAAGDTQYF.

The CDR3 nucleotides read TGTGCCTGGAGTGAGCAGGTTTACGAGCAGTACTTC. Translating it yields CAWSEQVYEQYF. V usage is TRBV30 and J usage is TRBJ2-7, with unresolved D. The CDR3 has 12 amino acids. Germline V gene data show CDR1 as GTSNPN and CDR2 as SVGIG (reference sequence). V was pared by 1 base and J by 4 bases, with 8 bases between.

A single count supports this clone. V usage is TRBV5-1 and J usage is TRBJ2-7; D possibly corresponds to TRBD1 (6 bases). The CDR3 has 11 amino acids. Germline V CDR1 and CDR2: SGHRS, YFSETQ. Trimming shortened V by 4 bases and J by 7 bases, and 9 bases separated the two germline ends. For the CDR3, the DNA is TGCGCCAGCAGCCAACAGGGTGAGCAGTACTTC. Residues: CASSQQGEQYF.

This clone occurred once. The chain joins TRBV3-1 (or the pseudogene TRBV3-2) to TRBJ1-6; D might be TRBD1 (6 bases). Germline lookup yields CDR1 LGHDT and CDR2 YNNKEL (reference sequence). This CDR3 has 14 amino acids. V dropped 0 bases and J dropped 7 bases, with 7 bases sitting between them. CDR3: CASSQETGNSPLHF. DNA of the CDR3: TGTGCCAGCAGCCAAGAAACAGGGAATTCACCCCTCCACTTT.

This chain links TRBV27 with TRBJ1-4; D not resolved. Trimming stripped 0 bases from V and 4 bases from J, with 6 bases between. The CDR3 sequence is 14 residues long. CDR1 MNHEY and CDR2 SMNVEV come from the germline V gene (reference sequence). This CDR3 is CASSLSRDNEKLFF. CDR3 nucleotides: TGTGCCAGCAGTTTATCACGGGATAATGAAAAACTGTTTTTT.

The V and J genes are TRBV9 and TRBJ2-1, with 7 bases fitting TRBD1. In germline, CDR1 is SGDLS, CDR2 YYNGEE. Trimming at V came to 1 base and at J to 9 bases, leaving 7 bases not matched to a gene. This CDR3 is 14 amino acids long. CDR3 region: CASSVFHRGGEQFF. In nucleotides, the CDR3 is TGTGCCAGCAGCGTATTTCACAGGGGCGGTGAGCAGTTCTTC.

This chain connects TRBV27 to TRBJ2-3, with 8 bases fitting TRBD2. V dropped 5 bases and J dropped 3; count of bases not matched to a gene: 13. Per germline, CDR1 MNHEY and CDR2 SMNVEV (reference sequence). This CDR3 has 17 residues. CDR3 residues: CASSHPLAGGGTDTQYF. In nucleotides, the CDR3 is TGTGCCAGCAGTCACCCCCTGGCGGGGGGAGGAACAGATACGCAGTATTTT.

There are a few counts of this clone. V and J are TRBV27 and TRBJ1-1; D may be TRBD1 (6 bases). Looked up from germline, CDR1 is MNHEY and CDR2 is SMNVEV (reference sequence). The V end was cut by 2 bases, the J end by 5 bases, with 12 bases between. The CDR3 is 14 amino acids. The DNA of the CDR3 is TGTGCCAGCAGTTTAAGGGGGAGGGGGACTGAAGCTTTCTTT. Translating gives CASSLRGRGTEAFF.

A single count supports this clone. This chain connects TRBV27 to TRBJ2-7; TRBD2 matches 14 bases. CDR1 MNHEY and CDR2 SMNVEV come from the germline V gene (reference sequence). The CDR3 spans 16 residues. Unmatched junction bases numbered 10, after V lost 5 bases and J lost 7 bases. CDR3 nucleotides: TGTGCCAGCAGTCTTACTGGACTAGCGGGGGGTCGAGAGCAGTACTTC. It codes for CASSLTGLAGGREQYF.

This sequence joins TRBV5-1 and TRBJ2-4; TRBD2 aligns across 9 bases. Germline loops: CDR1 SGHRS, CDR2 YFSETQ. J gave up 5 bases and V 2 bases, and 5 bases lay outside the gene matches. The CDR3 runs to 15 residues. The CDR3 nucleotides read TGCGCCAGCAGCTTAATAGCGGGGGAACAAAACATTCAGTACTTC. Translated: CASSLIAGEQNIQYF.

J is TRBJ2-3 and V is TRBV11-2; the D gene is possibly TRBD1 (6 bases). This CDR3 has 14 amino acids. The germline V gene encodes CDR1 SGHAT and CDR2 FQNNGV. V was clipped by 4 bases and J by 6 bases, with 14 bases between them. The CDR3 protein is CASSSNLQGDTQYF. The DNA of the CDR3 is TGTGCCAGCAGCTCCAACCTCCAGGGGGATACGCAGTATTTT.

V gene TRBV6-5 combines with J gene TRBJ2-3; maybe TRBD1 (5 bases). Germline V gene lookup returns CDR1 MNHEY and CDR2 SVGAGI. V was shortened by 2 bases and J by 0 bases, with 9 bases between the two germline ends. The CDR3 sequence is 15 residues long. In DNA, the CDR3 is TGTGCCAGCAGTTACAACAGGCCTAGCACAGATACGCAGTATTTT. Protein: CASSYNRPSTDTQYF.